Each of the 29 T cell receptor beta chains below was sequenced from the same sample in a study of blood T cell repertoires in COVID-19. Repertoires were generated with immunoSEQ multiplex PCR, while TCRdb's copy carries only in-frame clones and drops some. The table has around 85,000 clones, around 85% seen once. Sequencing input: peripheral blood. These receptors came from a man aged 55-75 years with acute or convalescent COVID-19.

The chain has TRBV7-2 and TRBJ2-7; 7 bases agree with TRBD1. The CDR3 length is 15 residues. In germline, CDR1 is SGHTA, CDR2 FQGNSA. J lost 0 bases, V lost 6 bases, and 8 bases had no gene match. The CDR3 bases are TGTGCCAGCAGTTCTACCAGGGACAGCTCCTACGAGCAGTACTTC. Its protein product is CASSSTRDSSYEQYF.

In its sample, this clone was seen a few times. The same CDR3 arises from other DNA sequences in this sample as well. V gene TRBV7-3 combines with J gene TRBJ1-2; 7 bases line up with TRBD1. There are 13 residues in the CDR3. V dropped 1 base and J dropped 8; count of bases not matched to a gene: 4. In germline, CDR1 is SGHTA, CDR2 FQGTGA. This chain's CDR3 is CASSLIGGEGYTF. The CDR3 coding sequence is TGTGCCAGCAGCTTAATAGGGGGCGAGGGCTACACCTTC. The full variable domain, rest sourced from reference TRBV7-3 and TRBJ1-2, is GAGVSQTPSNKVTEKGKYVELRCDPISGHTALYWYRQSLGQGPEFLIYFQGTGAADDSGLPNDRFFAVRPEGSVSTLKIQRTERGDSAVYLCASSLIGGEGYTFGSGTRLTVV.

The chain joins TRBV19 to TRBJ1-5; D gene uncertain. This CDR3 has 15 residues. CDR1 and CDR2 from the germline V gene are LNHDA and SQIVND (reference sequence). The germline V and J ends were trimmed by 1 base and 7 bases, with 14 bases remaining between them. CDR3 sequence reads: CASSIGRGRAQPQHF. The CDR3 DNA reads TGTGCCAGTAGTATAGGAAGAGGGCGAGCCCAGCCCCAGCATTTT.

The chain uses TRBV11-2 and TRBJ2-3, with 10 positions matching TRBD1. CDR1 is SGHAT and CDR2 is FQNNGV in the germline V gene. This CDR3 is 14 amino acids long. J was trimmed by 1 base and V by 7 bases; bases with no gene match: 2. DNA for the CDR3: TGTGCCAGCAACGACAGGGGGCGCACAGATACGCAGTATTTT. Its protein product is CASNDRGRTDTQYF.

The chain employs TRBV7-2 and TRBJ1-1; 7 positions match TRBD1. V lost 0 bases to trimming and J lost 8 bases; unmatched junction nucleotides: 3. This CDR3 has 13 amino acids. Germline V gives CDR1 SGHTA, CDR2 FQGNSA. In DNA, the CDR3 is TGTGCCAGCAGCTTAGCTCAACAGGGGGAAGCTTTCTTT. This translates into CASSLAQQGEAFF.

This chain links TRBV3-1 (or the pseudogene TRBV3-2) with TRBJ2-5; D call uncertain. With 4 bases removed from V and 0 bases from J, the gap between germline ends came to 6 bases. CDR3 size: 13 residues. The germline V gene has CDR1 LGHDT and CDR2 YNNKEL (reference sequence). DNA of the CDR3: TGTGCCAGCAGCCTCGAGAACCAAGAGACCCAGTACTTC. Translation gives CASSLENQETQYF.

The gene calls are TRBV6-5 and TRBJ1-4; 7 bases fit TRBD1. Germline-derived CDR1 and CDR2 are MNHEY and SVGAGI. V was pared by 4 bases and J by 8 bases, with 10 bases of the junction left unmatched. The CDR3 has 15 residues. CDR3 DNA: TGTGCCAGCAGTTGGGACAGCGGGAGGGGCGAAAAACTGTTTTTT. It specifies CASSWDSGRGEKLFF.

This sequence joins TRBV6-2 or TRBV6-3 and TRBJ2-2, with D perhaps TRBD2 (6 bases). CDR1 and CDR2 (germline): MNHEY, SVGEGT. Trimming pared 0 bases from V and 3 bases from J, leaving 17 bases between. This CDR3 spans 18 amino acids. In nucleotides, the CDR3 is TGTGCCAGCAGTTACTCGGATTGGATAGGGACTGACACCGGGGAGCTGTTTTTT. This codes for CASSYSDWIGTDTGELFF.

This clone was seen more than once but under ten times. The chain joins TRBV5-8 to TRBJ1-3; a possible D gene is TRBD1 (5 bases). CDR1 is SGHTS and CDR2 is YDEGEE in the germline V gene. The ends were cut back, 0 bases at V and 0 bases at J, with 13 bases in the middle. CDR3 size: 17 residues. The CDR3: CASSLGGGAISGNTIYF. The CDR3 coding sequence is TGTGCCAGCAGCTTGGGCGGTGGGGCGATCTCTGGAAACACCATATATTTT. The full variable domain, completed using reference TRBV5-8 and TRBJ1-3, is EAGVTQSPTHLIKTRGQQATLRCSPISGHTSVYWYQQALGLGLQFLLWYDEGEERNRGNFPPRFSGRQFPNYSSELNVNALELEDSALYLCASSLGGGAISGNTIYFGEGSWLTVV.

CDR3 nucleotides: TGTGCCAGCAACCCCAACACCGTCGCACCAGTGCAGTTCTTC. Protein sequence: CASNPNTVAPVQFF. The chain uses TRBV7-2 and TRBJ2-1, with D uncertain. V lost 7 bases and J 12 bases, leaving 22 bases between the germline ends. This CDR3 comprises 14 residues. The germline CDR1 and CDR2 sequences are SGHTA and FQGNSA.

This sequence joins TRBV19 and TRBJ1-4, with 7 bases matching TRBD1. The CDR3 sequence is 15 residues long. J gave up 5 bases and V 5 bases, and 8 bases lay outside the gene matches. Per the germline V gene, CDR1 is LNHDA and CDR2 is SQIVND (reference sequence). Here the CDR3 reads CASSARQGVNEKLFF. In DNA form, the CDR3 reads TGTGCCAGTAGTGCTCGACAGGGTGTGAATGAAAAACTGTTTTTT. The full variable domain, rest sourced from reference TRBV19 and TRBJ1-4, is DGGITQSPKYLFRKEGQNVTLSCEQNLNHDAMYWYRQDPGQGLRLIYYSQIVNDFQKGDIAEGYSVSREKKESFPLTVTSAQKNPTAFYLCASSARQGVNEKLFFGSGTQLSVL.

The chain uses TRBV11-2 and TRBJ1-4; TRBD1 agrees at 8 bases. Germline CDR1 is SGHAT and CDR2 is FQNNGV. The ends lost 5 bases at V and 0 bases at J; junction bases unmatched: 8. The CDR3 spans 17 residues. The CDR3 reads CASSTDREGATNEKLFF. The CDR3, as DNA: TGTGCCAGCAGCACGGACAGGGAGGGGGCAACTAATGAAAAACTGTTTTTT.

The V call is TRBV30, the J call TRBJ1-2, with TRBD1 as a possible D gene (6 bases). Trimming removed 3 bases from V and 8 bases from J, with 16 bases in between. Germline CDR1 is GTSNPN and CDR2 is SVGIG (reference sequence). The length of the CDR3 is 13 residues. The CDR3 sequence is CAWSPKQGGGYTF. The CDR3 DNA follows: TGTGCCTGGAGCCCCAAACAGGGTGGCGGCTACACCTTC.

The chain joins TRBV11-2 to TRBJ2-5; tentative D call: TRBD2 (5 bases). The CDR3 is 14 amino acids. Trimming cost V 3 bases and J 5 bases, with 13 bases left between them. Germline V lookup: CDR1 SGHAT, CDR2 FQNNGV. The CDR3 loop reads CASSFLGSVETQYF. The CDR3 bases are TGTGCCAGCAGCTTTCTCGGTAGCGTGGAGACCCAGTACTTC. Full variable domain (outside the CDR3, taken from reference TRBV11-2 and TRBJ2-5): EAGVAQSPRYKIIEKRQSVAFWCNPISGHATLYWYQQILGQGPKLLIQFQNNGVVDDSQLPKDRFSAERLKGVDSTLKIQPAKLEDSAVYLCASSFLGSVETQYFGPGTRLLVL.

V gene TRBV11-2 combines with J gene TRBJ1-1; D is unclear. The germline V gene has CDR1 SGHAT and CDR2 FQNNGV. The CDR3 is 13 amino acids. The V end lost 6 bases, the J end lost 1 base, and 9 bases lay between the germline ends. DNA for the CDR3: TGTGCCAGCAGTGGTCCAGGGAACACTGAAGCTTTCTTT. Encoded protein: CASSGPGNTEAFF.

This clone was observed a few times. The chain links TRBV27 to TRBJ1-6; tentative D call: TRBD1 (5 bases). The germline CDR1 and CDR2 sequences are MNHEY and SMNVEV (reference sequence). The CDR3 sequence is 14 residues long. V was trimmed by 4 bases and J by 6 bases, leaving 10 bases between them. The CDR3 bases are TGTGCCAGCAGTTCAGCAGGGTTTAATTCACCCCTCCACTTT. As protein: CASSSAGFNSPLHF.

The DNA of the CDR3 is TGTGCCAGCAGTTTAGCTGACAGGGGGCTAAATGGCTACACCTTC. Translation gives CASSLADRGLNGYTF. This chain links TRBV27 with TRBJ1-2, with 10 bases matching TRBD1. This CDR3 region has 15 residues. Germline V lookup: CDR1 MNHEY, CDR2 SMNVEV (reference sequence). Trimming at V came to 2 bases and at J to 6 bases, leaving 6 bases not matched to a gene.

The chain uses TRBV10-3 and TRBJ1-1; D possibly corresponds to TRBD1 (5 bases). Trimming stripped 11 bases from V and 1 base from J, with 11 bases between. The germline gives CDR1 ENHRY, CDR2 SYGVKD. This CDR3 comprises 12 residues. The CDR3 protein is CAARQGNTEAFF. The CDR3 DNA follows: TGTGCCGCCCGGCAGGGGAACACTGAAGCTTTCTTT.

Comments on this clone: A read error is possible here, since a much larger clone lies one base away. This chain joins TRBV11-2 and TRBJ1-2, with no clear D. V lost 5 bases and J 1 base, leaving 2 bases between the germline ends. Germline V gives CDR1 SGHAT, CDR2 FQNNGV. This CDR3 spans 11 amino acids. The CDR3 DNA sequence: TGTGCCAGCAGCCATAACTATGGCTACACCTTC. Protein sequence: CASSHNYGYTF.

V and J are TRBV18 and TRBJ2-3; a possible D gene is TRBD2 (6 bases). Trimming removed 3 bases at V and 6 bases at J, with 16 bases between. CDR3 length: 15 amino acids. Germline V gene data show CDR1 as KGHSH and CDR2 as LQKENI. CDR3 DNA sequence: TGTGCCAGCTCACCTACGGGACTCCAAGGGGATACGCAGTATTTT. Amino acid sequence: CASSPTGLQGDTQYF.

This clone was found once. V is TRBV24-1 and J is TRBJ2-2, with 8 nucleotides matching TRBD1. The CDR3 is 16 amino acids. V shed 4 bases and J 6 bases; nucleotides not matched to a gene: 9. CDR1 KGHDR and CDR2 SFDVKD come from the germline V gene. The CDR3 nucleotides are TGTGCCACCAGTGACTTATCGGACAGGGCGGCCGGGGAGCTGTTTTTT. Translating it yields CATSDLSDRAAGELFF.

The chain uses TRBV6-2 or TRBV6-3 and TRBJ1-2; D ambiguous. Germline V gene sequence: CDR1 MNHEY, CDR2 SVGEGT. This CDR3 comprises 18 residues. V shed 0 bases and J shed 7 bases, with 24 bases lying between them. In nucleotides, the CDR3 is TGTGCCAGCAGTTACTCCCCCCGGGGTACCTCCCTGTGGGCTGGCTACACCTTC. Translated: CASSYSPRGTSLWAGYTF.

This chain links TRBV10-1 with TRBJ1-2; D remains ambiguous. Germline V CDR1 and CDR2: WNHNN, SYGVQD (reference sequence). Deletions cut 3 bases from V and 5 bases from J, with 13 bases between. CDR3 size: 14 residues. CDR3 sequence reads: CASSDGPGNYGYTF. CDR3 sequence (DNA): TGCGCCAGCAGTGATGGTCCGGGAAATTATGGCTACACCTTC.

This chain links TRBV6-5 with TRBJ2-3; TRBD2 matches 7 bases. This CDR3 comprises 13 residues. The V segment lost 8 bases and the J segment 2 bases; nucleotides outside the gene matches: 4. Germline CDR1 is MNHEY and CDR2 is SVGAGI. This chain's CDR3 is CASLGGNTDTQYF. In DNA form, the CDR3 reads TGTGCCAGCCTCGGGGGGAACACAGATACGCAGTATTTT.

CDR3 DNA sequence: TGCGCCAGCAGCCAAGACCGGACAGGGGGCTCTAATGGCTACACCTTC. It translates to CASSQDRTGGSNGYTF. The chain uses TRBV4-3 and TRBJ1-2; 11 bases agree with TRBD1. V lost 0 bases, J lost 6 bases, and 6 bases stayed unmatched. The CDR3 covers 16 residues. Germline CDR1 reads LGHNA; CDR2 reads YSLEER.

The chain employs TRBV10-1 and TRBJ2-7; 12 bases map to TRBD2. The CDR3 runs to 16 residues. V lost 0 bases, J lost 7 bases, and 7 bases stayed unmatched. Germline V gene data show CDR1 as WNHNN and CDR2 as SYGVQD (reference sequence). The CDR3 spells CASSESPSGGVWEQYF. The CDR3 DNA reads TGCGCCAGCAGTGAGTCGCCTAGCGGGGGGGTGTGGGAGCAGTACTTC.

The chain has TRBV6-1 and TRBJ1-5; 9 nucleotides match TRBD1. The germline V gene has CDR1 MNHNS and CDR2 SASEGT. The CDR3 sequence is 16 residues long. Losses at the gene ends were 4 bases for V and 6 bases for J; bases not matched to a gene: 10. CDR3 in amino acids: CASSGLGQGKIQPQHF. CDR3 DNA: TGTGCCAGCAGTGGTCTGGGACAGGGAAAGATTCAGCCCCAGCATTTT.

This clone has a single count. The chain has TRBV27 and TRBJ2-1, with D maybe TRBD1 (6 bases). V lost 6 bases and J lost 7, with 7 bases in between. The CDR3 consists of 11 residues. CDR1 MNHEY and CDR2 SMNVEV come from the germline V gene (reference sequence). This CDR3 is CASRRGNEQFF. The CDR3 DNA reads TGTGCCAGCAGAAGGGGGAATGAGCAGTTCTTC.

As to this clone: At one boundary the junction diverges from the germline segment, which might be a read error. The chain carries TRBV13 and TRBJ2-1, with D perhaps TRBD1 (5 bases). Germline V lookup: CDR1 PRHDT, CDR2 FYEKMQ (reference sequence). This CDR3 spans 11 amino acids. The CDR3 loop reads CASSLGQSKFF. For the CDR3, the DNA is TGTGCCAGCAGCCTAGGACAAAGTAAGTTCTTC.